These 15 T cell receptor beta chains came from one sample sequenced in a study of CD8 T cells in ankylosing spondylitis. Each CDR3 protein is one row after TCRdb ran MiXCR on the 5' RACE reads. The table shows approximately 240,000 distinct CDR3 sequences, with about 24% occurring only once. Source material: blood, either unsorted or a sorted T cell fraction (not recorded which). These TCRs come from a male donor with ankylosing spondylitis or in good health (not recorded which).

J is TRBJ2-5 and V is TRBV29-1; 8 nucleotides match TRBD2. The CDR3 sequence is 12 residues long. V shed 7 bases, J shed 5 bases, and the junction held 6 bases outside the gene matches. The germline V gene encodes CDR1 SQVTM and CDR2 ANQGSEA. This CDR3 reads CSESGGRETQYF. The CDR3 nucleotides read TGCAGCGAAAGCGGGGGCCGGGAGACCCAGTACTTC.

The rearrangement uses TRBV6-1 and TRBJ1-1, with D unresolved. Trimming removed 7 bases at V and 0 bases at J, with 12 bases between. The CDR3 is made up of 14 amino acids. The germline gives CDR1 MNHNS, CDR2 SASEGT. The CDR3 nucleotides read TGTGCCAGCATCCTTCGAACTTTGAACACTGAAGCTTTCTTT. Its protein is CASILRTLNTEAFF.

This clonotype was found once. This chain connects TRBV19 to TRBJ1-5; D may be TRBD1 (6 bases). This CDR3 region has 15 residues. V lost 6 bases, J lost 5 bases, and 17 bases lay in between. Germline V gene lookup returns CDR1 LNHDA and CDR2 SQIVND (reference sequence). Here the CDR3 reads CASSLGQSWDQPQHF. In nucleotides, the CDR3 is TGTGCCAGTAGCCTTGGACAGTCATGGGATCAGCCCCAGCATTTT. The variable domain in full, with the rest retrieved from reference TRBV19 and TRBJ1-5, is DGGITQSPKYLFRKEGQNVTLSCEQNLNHDAMYWYRQDPGQGLRLIYYSQIVNDFQKGDIAEGYSVSREKKESFPLTVTSAQKNPTAFYLCASSLGQSWDQPQHFGDGTRLSIL.

This clonotype appeared many times. The chain recombines TRBV5-1 with TRBJ2-7; the D is unclear. Germline assignment: CDR1 SGHRS and CDR2 YFSETQ. V lost 4 bases and J 3 bases, leaving 11 bases between the germline ends. The CDR3 length is 13 residues. The CDR3 region has the DNA TGCGCCAGCAGCGAGAACTCCAACTACGAGCAGTACTTC. Protein sequence: CASSENSNYEQYF.

The gene calls are TRBV18 and TRBJ2-1, with 12 bases matching TRBD2. V dropped 1 base and J dropped 15; count of bases not matched to a gene: 13. Looked up from germline, CDR1 is KGHSH and CDR2 is LQKENI. There are 16 residues in the CDR3. Here the CDR3 DNA reads TGTGCCAGCTCACCACTATCTAGCGGGGGGGCCTTACCCCTGTTCTTC. Translation gives CASSPLSSGGALPLFF.

This clonotype is a singleton in its sample. J is TRBJ1-2 and V is TRBV30, with D uncertain. This CDR3 has 11 amino acids. Germline V gene sequence: CDR1 GTSNPN, CDR2 SVGIG (reference sequence). V lost 5 bases and J lost 5, with 9 bases in between. The CDR3 loop reads CAWHPGYGYTF. The CDR3 DNA follows: TGTGCCTGGCATCCCGGATATGGCTACACCTTC.

The chain employs TRBV20-1 and TRBJ2-5; the D is unclear. V lost 7 bases, J lost 4 bases, and 10 bases lay in between. The germline V gene encodes CDR1 DFQATT and CDR2 SNEGSKA (reference sequence). This CDR3 comprises 11 residues. In nucleotides, the CDR3 is TGCAGTGTCAATAATGGAGAGACCCAGTACTTC. Protein: CSVNNGETQYF.

This clonotype was observed a handful of times. V usage is TRBV20-1 and J usage is TRBJ2-3; no clear D gene. V lost 0 bases and J lost 4, with 8 bases in between. Germline V lookup: CDR1 DFQATT, CDR2 SNEGSKA (reference sequence). The CDR3 has 13 residues. The CDR3 DNA reads TGCAGTGCTAGAGATCTCCCTGCAGATACGCAGTATTTT. It codes for CSARDLPADTQYF.

The chain uses TRBV27 and TRBJ2-7; a possible D gene is TRBD2 (6 bases). Germline V lookup: CDR1 MNHEY, CDR2 SMNVEV (reference sequence). Trimming cost V 2 bases and J 0 bases, with 11 bases left between them. This CDR3 has 15 amino acids. The CDR3 bases are TGTGCCAGCAGTTTAGGAGGGAAAAGCTCCTACGAGCAGTACTTC. It is translated as CASSLGGKSSYEQYF.

This clonotype showed up many times. The V gene is TRBV27, the J gene TRBJ1-1; D gene unclear. Germline V gives CDR1 MNHEY, CDR2 SMNVEV (reference sequence). This CDR3 spans 12 amino acids. V was trimmed by 5 bases and J by 5 bases, leaving 9 bases between them. CDR3 sequence (DNA): TGTGCCAGCAGTCGACCTGGGACTGAAGCTTTCTTT. It specifies CASSRPGTEAFF.

This clonotype was seen at least ten times. This rearrangement joins TRBV6-1 to TRBJ1-4; a possible D gene is TRBD1 (6 bases). This CDR3 is 13 amino acids long. Deletions cut 5 bases from V and 8 bases from J, with 12 bases between. Germline loops: CDR1 MNHNS, CDR2 SASEGT. As DNA, the CDR3 is TGTGCCAGCAGTCAGACAGGTCGGGAAAAACTGTTTTTT. It is translated as CASSQTGREKLFF.

This CDR3 is CASSRDAVYNEQFF. In DNA form, the CDR3 reads TGTGCCAGCTCACGGGACGCGGTCTACAATGAGCAGTTCTTC. V usage is TRBV18 and J usage is TRBJ2-1; D tentatively reads TRBD1 or TRBD2 (5 bases each). V lost 4 bases to trimming and J lost 3 bases, with 10 bases between them. CDR1 and CDR2 (germline): KGHSH, LQKENI. The CDR3 is 14 amino acids.

This clonotype is a singleton in its sample. At one of its ends the junction is not consistent with the germline gene, which may arise from a read error. The chain has TRBV6-5 and TRBJ2-7; the D gene could be TRBD1 or TRBD2 (7 bases each). CDR1 MNHEY and CDR2 SVGAGI come from the germline V gene. The CDR3 has 13 amino acids. In nucleotides, the CDR3 is TGTGCCAGCAGTTACACGTCAGGGGGGGAGCAGAACTTC. It specifies CASSYTSGGEQNF.

This clonotype was found a few times. The V call is TRBV6-5, the J call TRBJ2-4; D uncertain. Trimming cost V 0 bases and J 0 bases, with 9 bases left between them. The CDR3 sequence is 16 residues long. Germline assignment: CDR1 MNHEY and CDR2 SVGAGI. The CDR3 protein is CASSYSNSLAKNIQYF. The CDR3 coding sequence is TGTGCCAGCAGTTACTCGAATTCCCTAGCCAAAAACATTCAGTACTTC.

The chain joins TRBV4-1 to TRBJ2-3, with D possibly being TRBD2 (6 bases). Germline V CDR1 and CDR2: MGHRA, YSYEKL. Trimming took off 0 bases at V and 6 bases at J, with 19 bases between the two ends. The CDR3 length is 17 residues. The DNA for the CDR3 is TGCGCCAGCAGCCAAGATCGGGCCGGGACTCCGCGGGATACGCAGTATTTT. Translation gives CASSQDRAGTPRDTQYF.